This TCR beta chain was sequenced in a study of blood T cells in healthy people across ages. This clonotype occurred a few times. V shed 5 bases and J 2 bases; nucleotides not matched to a gene: 7. CDR1 and CDR2 (germline): SEHNR, FQNEAQ (reference sequence). The CDR3 is 15 residues long. Primed by a sample-barcoded 5' primer and a J-beta primer mix, a second PCR proceeded for 7 to 11 cycles. TCRdb redid the calling of the 5' RACE reads with MiXCR, one entry per CDR3 protein. The repertoire holds 650,000 to 800,000 distinct CDR3 sequences, with approximately 44% as singletons. This TCR derives from a man aged 55 to 69 in good health. Sequences were obtained from blood. The chain joins TRBV7-9 to TRBJ2-3; 7 bases align to TRBD2. CDR3 residues: CASSTGRGNTDTQYF. The CDR3, as DNA: TGTGCCAGCAGCACTGGGCGGGGGAACACAGATACGCAGTATTTT.